This TCR beta chain comes out of a study of T cell responses to AZD1222 COVID-19 vaccine. Profiling relied on immunoSEQ multiplex PCR, and the TCRdb table lists in-frame clones only, not all of them. The sample consists of about 93,000 clones, 70% to 90% of them appearing once. The germline gives CDR1 SGHTA, CDR2 FQGNSA. CDR3 length equals 14 residues. Trimming at V came to 6 bases and at J to 8 bases, leaving 5 bases not matched to a gene. The chain recombines TRBV7-2 with TRBJ2-1; 12 nucleotides line up with TRBD1. The source of this sequence is an adult in good health. The specimen was peripheral blood, collected on day 0 of AZD1222 vaccination. CDR3 nucleotide sequence: TGTGCCAGCAGACCCGGGACAGGGGGCGATGAGCAGTTCTTC. Amino acid sequence: CASRPGTGGDEQFF.